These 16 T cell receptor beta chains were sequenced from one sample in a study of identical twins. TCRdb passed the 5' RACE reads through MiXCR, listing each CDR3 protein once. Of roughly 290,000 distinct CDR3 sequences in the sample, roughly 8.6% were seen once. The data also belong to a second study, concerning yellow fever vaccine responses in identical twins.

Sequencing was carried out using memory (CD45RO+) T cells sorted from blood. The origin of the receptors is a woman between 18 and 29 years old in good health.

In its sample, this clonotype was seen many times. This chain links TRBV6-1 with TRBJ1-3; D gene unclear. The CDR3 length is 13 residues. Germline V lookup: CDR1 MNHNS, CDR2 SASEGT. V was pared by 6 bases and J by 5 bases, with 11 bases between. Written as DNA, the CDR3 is TGTGCCAGCAGCCCCCGGATGAGAAACACCATATATTTT. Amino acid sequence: CASSPRMRNTIYF.

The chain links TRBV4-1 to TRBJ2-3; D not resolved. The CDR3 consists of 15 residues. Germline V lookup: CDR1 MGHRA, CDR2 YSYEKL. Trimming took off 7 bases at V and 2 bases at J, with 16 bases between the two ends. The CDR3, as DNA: TGCGCCAGCACTTCAGGCGGACGACCCACAGATACGCAGTATTTT. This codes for CASTSGGRPTDTQYF.

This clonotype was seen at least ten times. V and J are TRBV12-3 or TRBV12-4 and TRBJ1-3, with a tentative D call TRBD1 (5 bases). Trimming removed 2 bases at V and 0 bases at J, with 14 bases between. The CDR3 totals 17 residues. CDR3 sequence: CASSLSAGATSGNTIYF. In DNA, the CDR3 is TGTGCCAGCAGTTTATCGGCCGGGGCTACCTCTGGAAACACCATATATTTT.

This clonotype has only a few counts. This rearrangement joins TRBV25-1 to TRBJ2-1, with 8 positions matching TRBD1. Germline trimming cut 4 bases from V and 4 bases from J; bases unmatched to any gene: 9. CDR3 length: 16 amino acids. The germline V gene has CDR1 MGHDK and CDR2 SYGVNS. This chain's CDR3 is CASSVGRDRQYNEQFF. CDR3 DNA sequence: TGTGCCAGCAGTGTTGGACGGGACAGGCAATACAATGAGCAGTTCTTC.

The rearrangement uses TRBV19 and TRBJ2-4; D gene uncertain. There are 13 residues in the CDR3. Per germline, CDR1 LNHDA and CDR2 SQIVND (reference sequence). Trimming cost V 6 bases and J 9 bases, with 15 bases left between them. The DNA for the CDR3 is TGTGCCAGTAGACCCCTACCTCAACCCATTCAGTACTTC. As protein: CASRPLPQPIQYF.

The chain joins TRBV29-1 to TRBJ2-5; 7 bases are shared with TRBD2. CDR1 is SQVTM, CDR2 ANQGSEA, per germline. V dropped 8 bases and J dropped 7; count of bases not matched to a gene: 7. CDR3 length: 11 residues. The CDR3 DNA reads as TGCAGCTATGGGGAGGGGCGGACCCAGTACTTC. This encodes CSYGEGRTQYF.

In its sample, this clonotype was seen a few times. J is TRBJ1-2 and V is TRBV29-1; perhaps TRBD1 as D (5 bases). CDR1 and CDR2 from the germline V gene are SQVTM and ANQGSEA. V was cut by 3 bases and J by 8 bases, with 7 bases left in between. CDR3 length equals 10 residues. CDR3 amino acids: CSVDRDGYTF. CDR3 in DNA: TGCAGCGTTGACAGGGACGGCTACACCTTC.

The CDR3 DNA is TGTGCCAGCAGCCGCCGGGACACGCGGGAGACCCAGTACTTC. Protein product: CASSRRDTRETQYF. The chain recombines TRBV3-1 with TRBJ2-5; a possible D gene is TRBD1 (6 bases). CDR3 length equals 14 residues. Trimming removed 4 bases from V and 5 bases from J, with 14 bases in between. Looked up from germline, CDR1 is LGHDT and CDR2 is YNNKEL (reference sequence).

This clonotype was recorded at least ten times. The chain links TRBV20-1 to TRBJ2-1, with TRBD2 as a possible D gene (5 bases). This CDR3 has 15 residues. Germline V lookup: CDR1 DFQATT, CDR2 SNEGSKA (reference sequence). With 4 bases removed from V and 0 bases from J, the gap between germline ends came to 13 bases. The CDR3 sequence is CSATPTGSSYNEQFF. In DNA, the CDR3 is TGCAGTGCTACCCCTACGGGGAGCTCCTACAATGAGCAGTTCTTC.

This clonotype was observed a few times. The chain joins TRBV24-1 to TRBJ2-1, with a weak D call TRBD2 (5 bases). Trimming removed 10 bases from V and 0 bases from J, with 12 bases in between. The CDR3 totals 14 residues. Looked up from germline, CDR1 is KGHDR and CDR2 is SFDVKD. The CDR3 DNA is TGTGCCACTGGCCGGAGCGGCTCCTACAATGAGCAGTTCTTC. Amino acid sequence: CATGRSGSYNEQFF.

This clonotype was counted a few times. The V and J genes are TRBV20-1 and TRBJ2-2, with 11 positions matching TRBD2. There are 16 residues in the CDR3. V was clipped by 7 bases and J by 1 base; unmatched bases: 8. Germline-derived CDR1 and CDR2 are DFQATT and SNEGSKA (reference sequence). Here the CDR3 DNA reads TGCAGTGTCCCTACCGGGACTAGCGGGAACACCGGGGAGCTGTTTTTT. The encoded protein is CSVPTGTSGNTGELFF.

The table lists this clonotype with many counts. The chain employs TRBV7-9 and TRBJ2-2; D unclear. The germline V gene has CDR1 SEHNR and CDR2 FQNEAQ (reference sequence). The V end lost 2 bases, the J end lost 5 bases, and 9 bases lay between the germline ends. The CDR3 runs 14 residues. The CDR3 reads CASSLKTGTGELFF. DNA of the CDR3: TGTGCCAGCAGCTTAAAGACCGGGACCGGGGAGCTGTTTTTT. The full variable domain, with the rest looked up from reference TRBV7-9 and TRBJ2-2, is DTGVSQNPRHKITKRGQNVTFRCDPISEHNRLYWYRQTLGQGPEFLTYFQNEAQLEKSRLLSDRFSAERPKGSFSTLEIQRTEQGDSAMYLCASSLKTGTGELFFGEGSRLTVL.

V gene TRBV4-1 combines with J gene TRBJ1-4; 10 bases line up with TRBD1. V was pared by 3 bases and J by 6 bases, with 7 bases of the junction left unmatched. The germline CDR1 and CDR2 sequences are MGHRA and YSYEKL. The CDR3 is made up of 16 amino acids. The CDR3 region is CASSQGVGTGDEKLFF. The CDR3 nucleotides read TGCGCCAGCAGCCAGGGGGTCGGGACAGGGGATGAAAAACTGTTTTTT.

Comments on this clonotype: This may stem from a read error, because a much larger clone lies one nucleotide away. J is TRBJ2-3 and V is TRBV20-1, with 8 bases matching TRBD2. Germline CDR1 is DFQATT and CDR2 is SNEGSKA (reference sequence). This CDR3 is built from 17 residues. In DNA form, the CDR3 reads TGCTGTGCTAGAGCCCCTGCTAGCGGGCCCTTCACAGATACGCAGTATTTT. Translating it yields CCARAPASGPFTDTQYF.

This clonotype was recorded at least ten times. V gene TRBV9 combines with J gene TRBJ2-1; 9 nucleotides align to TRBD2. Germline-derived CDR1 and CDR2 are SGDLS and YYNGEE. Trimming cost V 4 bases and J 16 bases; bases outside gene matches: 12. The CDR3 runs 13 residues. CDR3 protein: CASSPDAGGASFF. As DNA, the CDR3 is TGTGCCAGCAGCCCCGACGCGGGGGGGGCTAGTTTCTTC. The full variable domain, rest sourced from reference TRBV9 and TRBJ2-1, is DSGVTQTPKHLITATGQRVTLRCSPRSGDLSVYWYQQSLDQGLQFLIQYYNGEERAKGNILERFSAQQFPDLHSELNLSSLELGDSALYFCASSPDAGGASFFGPGTRLTVL.

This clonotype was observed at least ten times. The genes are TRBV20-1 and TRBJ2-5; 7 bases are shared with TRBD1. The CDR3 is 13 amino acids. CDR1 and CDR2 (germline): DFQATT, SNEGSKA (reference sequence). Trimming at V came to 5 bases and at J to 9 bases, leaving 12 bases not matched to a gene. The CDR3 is CSAPQGLQGAQYF. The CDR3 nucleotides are TGCAGTGCTCCACAGGGGCTCCAAGGGGCCCAGTACTTC.